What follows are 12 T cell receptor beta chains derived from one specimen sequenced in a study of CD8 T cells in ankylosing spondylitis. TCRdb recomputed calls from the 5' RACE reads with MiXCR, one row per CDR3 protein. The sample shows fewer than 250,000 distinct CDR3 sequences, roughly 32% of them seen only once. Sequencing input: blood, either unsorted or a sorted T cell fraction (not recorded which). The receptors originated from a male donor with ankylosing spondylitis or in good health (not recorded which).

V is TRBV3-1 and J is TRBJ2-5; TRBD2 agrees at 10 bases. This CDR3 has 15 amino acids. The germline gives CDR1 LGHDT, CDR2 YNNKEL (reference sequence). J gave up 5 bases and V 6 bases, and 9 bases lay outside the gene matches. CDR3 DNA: TGTGCCAGCAGACAGGGAGCGGGGGGGTACGAGACCCAGTACTTC. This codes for CASRQGAGGYETQYF.

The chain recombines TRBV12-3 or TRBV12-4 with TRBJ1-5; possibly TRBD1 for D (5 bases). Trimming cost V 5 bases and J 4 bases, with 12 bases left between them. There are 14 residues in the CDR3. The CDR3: CASSQRQGNQPQHF. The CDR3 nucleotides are TGTGCCAGCAGTCAACGGCAGGGAAATCAGCCCCAGCATTTT.

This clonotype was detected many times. In DNA form, the CDR3 reads TGCAGTGCCCCTACAAGTAGCACAGATACGCAGTATTTT. Translated: CSAPTSSTDTQYF. The rearrangement joins TRBV20-1 to TRBJ2-3, with D hard to call. The germline V gene encodes CDR1 DFQATT and CDR2 SNEGSKA (reference sequence). V was pared by 6 bases and J by 0 bases, with 10 bases between. The CDR3 sequence is 13 residues long.

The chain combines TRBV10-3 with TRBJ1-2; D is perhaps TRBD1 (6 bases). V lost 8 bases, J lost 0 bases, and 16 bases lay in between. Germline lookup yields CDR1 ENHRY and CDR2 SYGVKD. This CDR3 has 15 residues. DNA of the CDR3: TGTGCCATCTCAGCCGGGACAATTACTAACTATGGCTACACCTTC. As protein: CAISAGTITNYGYTF.

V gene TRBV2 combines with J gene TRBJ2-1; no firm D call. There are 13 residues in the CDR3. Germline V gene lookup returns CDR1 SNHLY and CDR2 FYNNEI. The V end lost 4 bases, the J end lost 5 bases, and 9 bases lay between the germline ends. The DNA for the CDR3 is TGTGCCAGCAGTGTCCCCCTAAACAATGAGCAGTTCTTC. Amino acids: CASSVPLNNEQFF. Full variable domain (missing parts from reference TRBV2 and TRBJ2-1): EPEVTQTPSHQVTQMGQEVILRCVPISNHLYFYWYRQILGQKVEFLVSFYNNEISEKSEIFDDQFSVERPDGSNFTLKIRSTKLEDSAMYFCASSVPLNNEQFFGPGTRLTVL.

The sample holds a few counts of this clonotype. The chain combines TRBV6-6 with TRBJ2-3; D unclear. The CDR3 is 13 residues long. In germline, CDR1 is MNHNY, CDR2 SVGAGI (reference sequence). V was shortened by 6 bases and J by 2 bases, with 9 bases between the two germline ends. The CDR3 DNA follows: TGTGCCAGCAGCGGGTTCCACACAGATACGCAGTATTTT. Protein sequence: CASSGFHTDTQYF.

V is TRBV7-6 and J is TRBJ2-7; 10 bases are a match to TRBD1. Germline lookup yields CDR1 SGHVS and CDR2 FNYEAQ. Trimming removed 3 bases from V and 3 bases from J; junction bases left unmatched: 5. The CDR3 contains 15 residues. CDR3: CASSFGQGEFYEQYF. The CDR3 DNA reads TGTGCCAGCAGCTTTGGACAGGGGGAGTTCTACGAGCAGTACTTC.

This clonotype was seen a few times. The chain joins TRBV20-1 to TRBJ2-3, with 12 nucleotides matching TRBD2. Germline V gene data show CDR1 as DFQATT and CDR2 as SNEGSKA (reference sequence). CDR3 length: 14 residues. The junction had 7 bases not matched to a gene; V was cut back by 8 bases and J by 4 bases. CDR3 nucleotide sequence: TGCAGTCCCCAGACTAGCGGGGGCCCAGATACGCAGTATTTT. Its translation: CSPQTSGGPDTQYF.

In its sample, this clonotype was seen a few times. In DNA, the CDR3 is TGTGCCAGCAGCGCCCTGATAGGACAGCCCCAGCATTTT. Protein: CASSALIGQPQHF. The chain couples TRBV9 to TRBJ1-5; D not certain. CDR3 length: 13 residues. Germline V gene data show CDR1 as SGDLS and CDR2 as YYNGEE. V was shortened by 3 bases and J by 7 bases, with 11 bases between the two germline ends.

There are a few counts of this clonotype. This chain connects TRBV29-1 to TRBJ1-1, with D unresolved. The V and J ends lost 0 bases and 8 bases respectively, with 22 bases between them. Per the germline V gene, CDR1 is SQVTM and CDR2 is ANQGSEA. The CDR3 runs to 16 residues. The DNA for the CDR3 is TGCAGCGTTGAAGATCGGGCCTCCTCCTTTAGGCCCGAAGCTTTCTTT. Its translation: CSVEDRASSFRPEAFF.

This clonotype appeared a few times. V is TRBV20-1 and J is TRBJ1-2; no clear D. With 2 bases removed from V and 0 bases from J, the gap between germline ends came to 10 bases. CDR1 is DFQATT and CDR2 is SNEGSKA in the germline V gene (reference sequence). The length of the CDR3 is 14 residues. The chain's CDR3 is CSARLTPSNYGYTF. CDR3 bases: TGCAGTGCTAGATTGACCCCCTCTAACTATGGCTACACCTTC.

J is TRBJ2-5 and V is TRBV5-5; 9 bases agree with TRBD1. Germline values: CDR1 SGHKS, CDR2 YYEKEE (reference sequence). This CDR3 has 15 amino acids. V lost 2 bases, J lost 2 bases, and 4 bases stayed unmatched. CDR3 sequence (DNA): TGTGCCAGCAGCTTCAGGACAGGGGAACAAGAGACCCAGTACTTC. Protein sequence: CASSFRTGEQETQYF.